A selection of T cell receptor beta chains follows, all from one sample in a study of shared clonotypes between healthy human individuals. The method was immunoSEQ multiplex PCR; TCRdb's version includes in-frame clones alone and lacks a portion of them. The sample lists roughly 1,500,000 clones, approximately 98.5% occurring once. The material sequenced was naive CD4+ T cells sorted from blood. The receptors shown here come from a man aged 25 to 40 in good health. Both conserved end residues are part of each CDR3. The D gene is left open where the match is weak. Clone size is given for some rows only: seen once, a few or many times, or a class if the clone is expanded.

TRBJ2-7,11,.,.,TRBV6-5,CASKYSGEQYF,TGTGCCAGCAAATACTCTGGCGAGCAGTACTTC
TRBJ2-7,14,once,.,TRBV5-1,CASSGGGVTYEQYF,TGCGCCAGCAGCGGCGGCGGCGTGACCTACGAGCAGTACTTC
TRBJ2-7,16,.,TRBD2,TRBV4-1,CASSQAELAGEYEQYF,TGCGCCAGCAGCCAAGCTGAACTAGCGGGAGAGTACGAGCAGTACTTC
TRBJ2-3,16,.,.,TRBV19,CASSILKGRGTDTQYF,TGTGCCAGTAGTATTTTGAAGGGCAGGGGCACAGATACGCAGTATTTT
TRBJ2-3,16,.,TRBD1,TRBV9,CASSVPRGLPADTQYF,TGTGCCAGCAGCGTACCGAGGGGGCTTCCAGCAGATACGCAGTATTTT
TRBJ2-7,17,.,TRBD2,TRBV5-1,CASSLNPSGGRPNEQYF,TGCGCCAGCAGCTTGAACCCTTCGGGAGGGAGGCCCAACGAGCAGTACTTC
TRBJ1-1,14,.,.,TRBV7-9,CASSLGLSADKAFF,TGTGCCAGCAGCTTAGGACTATCGGCTGACAAAGCTTTCTTT
TRBJ1-2,15,.,TRBD1,TRBV18,CASSPIPGGNYGYTF,TGTGCCAGCTCACCAATCCCAGGGGGAAACTATGGCTACACCTTC
TRBJ2-1,14,.,.,TRBV29-1,CSAAGPSGGNEQFF,TGCAGCGCCGCGGGACCCAGTGGAGGCAATGAGCAGTTCTTC
TRBJ2-1,15,once,.,TRBV7-8,CASSSGRGPLGEQFF,TGTGCCAGCAGCTCGGGGCGGGGGCCTCTTGGTGAGCAGTTCTTC
TRBJ2-5,13,.,.,TRBV29-1,CSVVGTIEETQYF,TGCAGCGTTGTAGGGACAATAGAAGAGACCCAGTACTTC
TRBJ1-4,13,.,.,TRBV25-1,CASRRQSNEKLFF,TGTGCCAGCAGAAGACAGAGTAATGAAAAACTGTTTTTT
TRBJ2-5,13,.,.,TRBV10-1,CASSELGWGTQYF,TGCGCCAGCAGTGAGTTGGGATGGGGGACCCAGTACTTC
TRBJ2-5,15,.,.,TRBV15,CATSREATIQETQYF,TGTGCCACCAGCAGAGAAGCGACCATCCAAGAGACCCAGTACTTC
TRBJ2-7,14,.,.,TRBV10-2,CASRGRGLSYEQYF,TGCGCCAGCAGGGGGCGGGGTCTCTCCTACGAGCAGTACTTC
TRBJ2-7,12,.,.,TRBV12-5,CASGWGLDEQYF,TGTGCTAGTGGTTGGGGCCTCGACGAGCAGTACTTC
TRBJ1-1,14,once,.,TRBV28,CASSLNRPRAEAFF,TGTGCCAGCAGTTTAAATCGGCCAAGGGCTGAAGCTTTCTTT
TRBJ2-3,14,.,.,TRBV7-8,CASSVGEGTDTQYF,TGTGCCAGCAGCGTGGGGGAGGGCACAGATACGCAGTATTTT
TRBJ1-4,14,.,.,TRBV6-5,CASSKTGGIEKLFF,TGTGCCAGCAGCAAGACAGGAGGGATTGAAAAACTGTTTTTT
TRBJ2-5,17,.,TRBD2,TRBV2,CASIKIATSGSLETQYF,TGTGCCAGCATCAAAATCGCTACTAGCGGGAGTCTTGAGACCCAGTACTTC
TRBJ2-5,15,.,TRBD2,TRBV7-8,CASSSRTSGPGTQYF,TGTGCCAGCAGCTCCCGGACTAGCGGGCCCGGGACCCAGTACTTC
TRBJ1-5,16,.,.,TRBV10-1,CASPPRGAESNQPQHF,TGCGCCAGCCCCCCGAGGGGGGCGGAGAGCAATCAGCCCCAGCATTTT
TRBJ2-5,15,.,.,TRBV15,CATSRNPGRKETQYF,TGTGCCACCAGCAGAAATCCGGGACGGAAAGAGACCCAGTACTTC
TRBJ2-5,16,.,TRBD2,TRBV27,CASSPRGTSGVETQYF,TGTGCCAGCAGTCCGAGGGGGACTAGCGGGGTAGAGACCCAGTACTTC
TRBJ2-7,17,once,.,TRBV7-2,CASSFGAGRANSHEQYF,TGTGCCAGCAGCTTCGGCGCGGGCAGGGCGAATTCCCACGAGCAGTACTTC
TRBJ1-1,15,once,.,TRBV7-9,CASSLNGRGLTEAFF,TGTGCCAGCAGCTTAAATGGAAGGGGCCTCACTGAAGCTTTCTTT
TRBJ2-5,14,.,.,TRBV18,CASSSQTDQETQYF,TGTGCCAGCTCATCCCAGACGGATCAAGAGACCCAGTACTTC
TRBJ2-1,15,.,.,TRBV7-7,CASSWGNDPFNEQFF,TGTGCTAGCAGCTGGGGAAATGACCCATTCAATGAGCAGTTCTTC
TRBJ2-7,11,.,TRBD1,TRBV25-1,CAAKATGTVYF,TGTGCCGCTAAAGCGACGGGGACAGTCTACTTC
TRBJ2-1,14,.,.,TRBV19,CASSPRDSNNEQFF,TGTGCCAGTAGTCCCCGGGACTCCAACAATGAGCAGTTCTTC
TRBJ2-7,13,.,.,TRBV10-1,CASSEYTVDEQYF,TGCGCCAGCAGTGAGTATACTGTCGACGAGCAGTACTTC
TRBJ2-4,12,.,.,TRBV15,CATSLRGNIQYF,TGTGCCACCAGCTTAAGGGGAAACATTCAGTACTTC
TRBJ1-1,12,.,.,TRBV11-2,CASSLTNTEAFF,TGTGCCAGCAGTCTTACGAACACTGAAGCTTTCTTT
TRBJ2-3,13,.,TRBD1,TRBV5-1,CASSVRQGNTQYF,TGCGCCAGCAGCGTCCGACAGGGAAATACGCAGTATTTT
TRBJ2-7,15,.,.,TRBV5-1,CASSFKDSSSYEQYF,TGCGCCAGCAGCTTCAAGGACTCCAGCTCCTACGAGCAGTACTTC
TRBJ1-1,14,.,.,TRBV19,CASSPAVGQAEAFF,TGTGCCAGTAGTCCTGCTGTTGGCCAGGCTGAAGCTTTCTTT
TRBJ1-1,14,.,TRBD1,TRBV10-3,CAISAGTAITEAFF,TGTGCCATCAGTGCCGGGACAGCAATCACTGAAGCTTTCTTT
TRBJ2-2,14,.,.,TRBV5-4,CASSTTRSTGELFF,TGTGCCAGCAGCACTACTAGAAGCACCGGGGAGCTGTTTTTT
TRBJ2-7,12,.,.,TRBV2,CASTRSSSEQYF,TGTGCCAGCACGCGGAGCTCTTCGGAGCAGTACTTC
TRBJ1-2,15,.,.,TRBV27,CASSFRADSTYSYTF,TGTGCCAGCAGTTTCCGAGCGGACTCCACCTATAGCTACACCTTC
TRBJ2-7,17,.,.,TRBV28,CASSPPPTSPSSYEQYF,TGTGCCAGCAGTCCCCCCCCTACTAGCCCTAGCTCCTACGAGCAGTACTTC
TRBJ1-2,17,.,.,TRBV27,CASSPLGAVPSNYGYTF,TGTGCCAGCAGCCCGTTGGGAGCGGTCCCTTCTAACTATGGCTACACCTTC
TRBJ1-2,15,.,.,TRBV5-5,CASSLRAFGDYGYTF,TGTGCCAGCAGCTTGCGAGCCTTCGGGGACTATGGCTACACCTTC
TRBJ1-1,13,.,.,TRBV12-5,CASGKTVNTEAFF,TGTGCTAGTGGTAAAACAGTGAACACTGAAGCTTTCTTT
TRBJ2-7,16,.,TRBD1,TRBV11-3,CASSLGTGVPSYEQYF,TGTGCCAGCAGCCTCGGGACAGGGGTTCCCTCCTACGAGCAGTACTTC
TRBJ1-2,18,.,TRBD1,TRBV19,CASSGDRGRFASNYGYTF,TGTGCCAGTAGTGGGGACAGGGGGCGATTCGCCTCTAACTATGGCTACACCTTC
TRBJ2-3,13,.,.,TRBV6-5,CASNGRDQDTQYF,TGTGCCAGCAATGGCCGGGATCAGGATACGCAGTATTTT
TRBJ2-2,14,.,.,TRBV7-9,CASSSKANTGELFF,TGTGCCAGCAGCTCGAAAGCGAACACCGGGGAGCTGTTTTTT
TRBJ2-2,14,.,.,TRBV5-1,CASSLRQNTGELFF,TGCGCCAGCAGCTTGCGACAGAACACCGGGGAGCTGTTTTTT
TRBJ1-5,19,.,TRBD1,TRBV6-4,CASIPPHRDRLYSNQPQHF,TGTGCCAGCATCCCGCCTCACCGGGACAGACTTTATAGCAATCAGCCCCAGCATTTT
TRBJ2-3,12,.,.,TRBV29-1,CSGQSGADTQYF,TGCAGCGGACAATCGGGGGCAGATACGCAGTATTTT
TRBJ2-7,15,.,.,TRBV15,CATSREGALKVEQYF,TGTGCCACCAGCAGAGAAGGGGCACTTAAAGTAGAGCAGTACTTC
TRBJ2-5,18,.,TRBD2,TRBV7-9,CASSFDPPGLADQETQYF,TGTGCCAGCAGCTTCGACCCCCCGGGACTAGCGGACCAAGAGACCCAGTACTTC
TRBJ2-3,16,.,TRBD2,TRBV14,CASSQELAGVADTQYF,TGTGCCAGCAGCCAAGAACTAGCGGGAGTAGCAGATACGCAGTATTTT
TRBJ1-1,12,.,.,TRBV2,CASSVQYTEAFF,TGTGCCAGCAGTGTACAATACACTGAAGCTTTCTTT